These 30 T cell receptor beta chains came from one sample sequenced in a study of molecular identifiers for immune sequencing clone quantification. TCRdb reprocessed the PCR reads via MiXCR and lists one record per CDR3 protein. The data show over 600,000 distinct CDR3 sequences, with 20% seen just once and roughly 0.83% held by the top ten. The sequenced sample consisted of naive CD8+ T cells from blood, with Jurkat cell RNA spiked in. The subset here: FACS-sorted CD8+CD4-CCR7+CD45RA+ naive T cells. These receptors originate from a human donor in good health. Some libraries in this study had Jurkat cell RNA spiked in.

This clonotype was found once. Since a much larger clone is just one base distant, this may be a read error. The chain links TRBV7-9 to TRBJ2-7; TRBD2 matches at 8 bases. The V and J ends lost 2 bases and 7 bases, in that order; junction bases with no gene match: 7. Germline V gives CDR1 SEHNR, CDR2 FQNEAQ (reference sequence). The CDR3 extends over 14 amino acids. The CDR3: CASSLTGGPHEQYF. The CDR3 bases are TGTGCCAGCAGCTTAACGGGAGGGCCGCATGAGCAGTACTTC. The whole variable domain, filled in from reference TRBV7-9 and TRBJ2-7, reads DTGVSQNPRHKITKRGQNVTFRCDPISEHNRLYWYRQTLGQGPEFLTYFQNEAQLEKSRLLSDRFSAERPKGSFSTLEIQRTEQGDSAMYLCASSLTGGPHEQYFGPGTRLTVT.

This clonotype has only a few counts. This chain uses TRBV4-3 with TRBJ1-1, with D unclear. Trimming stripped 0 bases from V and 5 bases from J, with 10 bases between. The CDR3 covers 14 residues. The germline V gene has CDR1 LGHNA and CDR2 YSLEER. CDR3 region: CASSQDHVGTEAFF. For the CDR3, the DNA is TGCGCCAGCAGCCAAGATCACGTGGGGACTGAAGCTTTCTTT.

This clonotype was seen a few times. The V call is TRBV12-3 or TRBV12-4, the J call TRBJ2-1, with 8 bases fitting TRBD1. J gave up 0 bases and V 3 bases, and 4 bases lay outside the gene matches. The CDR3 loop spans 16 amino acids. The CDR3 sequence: CASSFPTGGSYNEQFF. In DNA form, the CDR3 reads TGTGCCAGCAGTTTCCCCACAGGGGGCTCCTACAATGAGCAGTTCTTC.

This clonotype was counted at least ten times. The CDR3 nucleotides read TGTGCCAGCAGTGACTCGAAGATGTACTTC. Protein product: CASSDSKMYF. The genes are TRBV6-4 and TRBJ2-7; D remains ambiguous. Germline-derived CDR1 and CDR2 are MRHNA and SNTAGT. The V and J ends lost 0 bases and 12 bases respectively, with 6 bases between them. CDR3 length: 10 amino acids.

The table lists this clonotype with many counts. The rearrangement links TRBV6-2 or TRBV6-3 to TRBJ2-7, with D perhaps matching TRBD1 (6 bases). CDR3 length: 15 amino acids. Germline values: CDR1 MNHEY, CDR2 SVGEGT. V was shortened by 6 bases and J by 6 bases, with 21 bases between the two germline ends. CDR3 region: CASRPAGVRTAEQYF. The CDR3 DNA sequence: TGTGCCAGCAGGCCAGCAGGGGTTCGCACCGCCGAGCAGTACTTC.

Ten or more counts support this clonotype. CDR3 nucleotide sequence: TGTGCCAGCAGCATAGGCAGGGAGGAGACCCAGTACTTC. Amino acid sequence: CASSIGREETQYF. The chain employs TRBV5-4 and TRBJ2-5, with D perhaps being TRBD1 or TRBD2 (5 bases each). The CDR3 is 13 residues long. The V end was cut by 4 bases, the J end by 5 bases, with 12 bases between. The germline CDR1 and CDR2 sequences are SGHNT and YYREEE (reference sequence).

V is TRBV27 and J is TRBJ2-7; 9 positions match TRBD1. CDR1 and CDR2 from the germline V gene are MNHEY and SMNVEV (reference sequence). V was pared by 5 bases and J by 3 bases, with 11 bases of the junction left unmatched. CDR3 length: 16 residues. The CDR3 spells CASSHPPGTGYYEQYF. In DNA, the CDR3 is TGTGCCAGCAGTCACCCCCCCGGGACAGGGTACTACGAGCAGTACTTC.

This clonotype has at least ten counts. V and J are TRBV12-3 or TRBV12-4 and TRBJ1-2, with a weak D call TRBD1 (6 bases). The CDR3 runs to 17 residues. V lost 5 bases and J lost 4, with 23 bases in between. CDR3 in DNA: TGTGCCAGCAGTCCCGGGGGCTCGCCATTCCGCGGCTATGGCTACACCTTC. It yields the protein CASSPGGSPFRGYGYTF.

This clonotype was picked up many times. CDR3 residues: CSVVGQVMNTIYF. In DNA, the CDR3 is TGCAGCGTTGTCGGGCAGGTTATGAACACCATATATTTT. This chain connects TRBV29-1 to TRBJ1-3; D uncertain. This CDR3 is 13 amino acids long. Trimming stripped 4 bases from V and 7 bases from J, with 14 bases between. Germline-derived CDR1 and CDR2 are SQVTM and ANQGSEA.

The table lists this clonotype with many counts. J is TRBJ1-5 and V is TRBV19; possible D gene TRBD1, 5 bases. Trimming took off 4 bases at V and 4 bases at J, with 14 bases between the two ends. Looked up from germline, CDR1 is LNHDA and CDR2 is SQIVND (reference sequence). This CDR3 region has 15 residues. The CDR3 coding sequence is TGTGCCAGTAGTACAGGGACGGGGTGGAATCAGCCCCAGCATTTT. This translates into CASSTGTGWNQPQHF.

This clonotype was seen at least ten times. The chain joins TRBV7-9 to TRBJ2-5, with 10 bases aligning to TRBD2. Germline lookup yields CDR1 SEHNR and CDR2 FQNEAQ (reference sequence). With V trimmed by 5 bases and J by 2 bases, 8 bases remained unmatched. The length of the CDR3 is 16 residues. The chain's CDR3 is CASSRRLAGDQETQYF. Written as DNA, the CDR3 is TGTGCCAGCAGCCGGAGACTAGCGGGTGATCAAGAGACCCAGTACTTC. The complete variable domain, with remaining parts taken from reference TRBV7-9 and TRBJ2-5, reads DTGVSQNPRHKITKRGQNVTFRCDPISEHNRLYWYRQTLGQGPEFLTYFQNEAQLEKSRLLSDRFSAERPKGSFSTLEIQRTEQGDSAMYLCASSRRLAGDQETQYFGPGTRLLVL.

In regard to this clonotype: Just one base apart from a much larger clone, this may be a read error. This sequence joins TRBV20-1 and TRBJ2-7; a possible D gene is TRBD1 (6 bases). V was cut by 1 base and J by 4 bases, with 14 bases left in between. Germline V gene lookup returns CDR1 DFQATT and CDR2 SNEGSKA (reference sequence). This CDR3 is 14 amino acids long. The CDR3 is CSARGNRVGYEQYF. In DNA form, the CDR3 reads TGCAGTGCTAGAGGAAACAGGGTTGGGTACGAGCAGTACTTC.

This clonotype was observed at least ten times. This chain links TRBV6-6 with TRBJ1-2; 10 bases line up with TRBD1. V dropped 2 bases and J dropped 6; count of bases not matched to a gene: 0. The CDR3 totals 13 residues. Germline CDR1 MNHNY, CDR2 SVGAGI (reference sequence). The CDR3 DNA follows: TGTGCCAGCAGTTACGACAGGGGGCATGGCTACACCTTC. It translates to CASSYDRGHGYTF.

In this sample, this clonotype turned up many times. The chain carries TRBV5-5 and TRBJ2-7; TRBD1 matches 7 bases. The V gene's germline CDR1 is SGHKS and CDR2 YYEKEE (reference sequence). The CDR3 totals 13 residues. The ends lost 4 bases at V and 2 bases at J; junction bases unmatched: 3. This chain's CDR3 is CASSATGAYEQYF. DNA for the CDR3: TGTGCCAGCAGCGCTACAGGGGCCTACGAGCAGTACTTC.

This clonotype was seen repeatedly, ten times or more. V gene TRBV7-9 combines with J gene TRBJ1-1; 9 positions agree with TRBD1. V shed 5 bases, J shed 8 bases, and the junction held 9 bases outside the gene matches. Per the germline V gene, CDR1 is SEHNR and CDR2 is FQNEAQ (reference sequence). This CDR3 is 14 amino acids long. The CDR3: CASSTEQGAGEAFF. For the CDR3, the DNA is TGTGCCAGCAGCACCGAACAGGGGGCTGGAGAAGCTTTCTTT. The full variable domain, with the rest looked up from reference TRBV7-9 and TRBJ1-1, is DTGVSQNPRHKITKRGQNVTFRCDPISEHNRLYWYRQTLGQGPEFLTYFQNEAQLEKSRLLSDRFSAERPKGSFSTLEIQRTEQGDSAMYLCASSTEQGAGEAFFGQGTRLTVV.

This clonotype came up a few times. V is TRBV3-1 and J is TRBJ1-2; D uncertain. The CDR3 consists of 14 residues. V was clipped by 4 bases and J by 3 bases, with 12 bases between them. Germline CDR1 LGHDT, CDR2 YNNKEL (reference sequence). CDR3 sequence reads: CASSPGRTHYGYTF. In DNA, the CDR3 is TGTGCCAGCAGCCCCGGTCGAACCCACTATGGCTACACCTTC.

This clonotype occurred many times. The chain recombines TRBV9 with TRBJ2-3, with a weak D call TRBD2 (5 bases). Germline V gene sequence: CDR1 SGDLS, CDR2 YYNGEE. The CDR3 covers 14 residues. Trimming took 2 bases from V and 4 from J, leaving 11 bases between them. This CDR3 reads CASSVISDPDTQYF. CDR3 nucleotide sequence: TGTGCCAGCAGCGTCATTAGCGACCCAGATACGCAGTATTTT.

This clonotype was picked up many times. The CDR3 sequence: CSVEGGTGGYEQYF. The CDR3 DNA follows: TGCAGCGTTGAAGGTGGGACAGGGGGCTACGAGCAGTACTTC. This rearrangement joins TRBV29-1 to TRBJ2-7, with TRBD1 matching over 11 bases. J lost 3 bases, V lost 1 base, and 2 bases had no gene match. This CDR3 region has 14 residues. The V gene's germline CDR1 is SQVTM and CDR2 ANQGSEA.

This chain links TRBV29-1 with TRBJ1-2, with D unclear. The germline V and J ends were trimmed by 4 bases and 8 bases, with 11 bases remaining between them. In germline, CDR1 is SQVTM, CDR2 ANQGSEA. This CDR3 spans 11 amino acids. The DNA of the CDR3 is TGCAGCGTTGTTTCAGGATCCGGCTACACCTTC. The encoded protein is CSVVSGSGYTF.

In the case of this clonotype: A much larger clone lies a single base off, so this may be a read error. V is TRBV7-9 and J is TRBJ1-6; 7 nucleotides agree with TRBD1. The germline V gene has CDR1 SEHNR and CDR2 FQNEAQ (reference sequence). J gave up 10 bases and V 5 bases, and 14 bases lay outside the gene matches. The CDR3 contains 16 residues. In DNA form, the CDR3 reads TGTGCCAGCAGCCCCCTGACAGGGCTGGCAGGGTCACCCCTCCACTTT. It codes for CASSPLTGLAGSPLHF.

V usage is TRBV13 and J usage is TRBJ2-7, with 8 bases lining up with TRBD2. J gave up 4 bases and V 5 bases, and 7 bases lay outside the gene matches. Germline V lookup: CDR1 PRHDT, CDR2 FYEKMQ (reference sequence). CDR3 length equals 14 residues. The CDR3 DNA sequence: TGTGCCAGCAGCGGTGGGACTAGTGAATACGAGCAGTACTTC. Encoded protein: CASSGGTSEYEQYF.

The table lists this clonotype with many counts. CDR3 nucleotide sequence: TGCGCCAGCAGCTTGTCGGGGGGCGGTTGGACTGAAGCTTTCTTT. Translating it yields CASSLSGGGWTEAFF. V is TRBV5-1 and J is TRBJ1-1, with a weak D call TRBD1 (6 bases). Trimming stripped 1 base from V and 5 bases from J, with 15 bases between. This CDR3 contains 15 residues. Germline CDR1 and CDR2: SGHRS and YFSETQ.

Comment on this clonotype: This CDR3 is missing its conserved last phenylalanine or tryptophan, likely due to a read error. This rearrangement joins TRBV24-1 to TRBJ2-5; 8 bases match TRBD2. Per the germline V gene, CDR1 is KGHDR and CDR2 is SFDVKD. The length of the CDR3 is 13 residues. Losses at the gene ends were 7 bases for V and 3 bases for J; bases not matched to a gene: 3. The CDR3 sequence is CATSERGKETQYS. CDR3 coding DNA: TGTGCCACCAGCGAGCGGGGGAAAGAGACCCAGTACTCC.

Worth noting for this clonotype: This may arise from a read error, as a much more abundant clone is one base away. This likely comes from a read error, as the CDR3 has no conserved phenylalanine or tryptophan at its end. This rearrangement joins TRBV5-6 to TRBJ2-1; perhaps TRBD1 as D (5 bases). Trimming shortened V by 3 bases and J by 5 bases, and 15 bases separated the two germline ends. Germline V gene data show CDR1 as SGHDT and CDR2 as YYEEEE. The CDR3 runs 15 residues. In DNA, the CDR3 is TGTGCCAGCAGCTCCGACAGCTACCATAACAATGAGCAGTTCCTC. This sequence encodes CASSSDSYHNNEQFL.

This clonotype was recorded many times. The CDR3 sequence: CSAAAGAYEQYF. The CDR3 DNA reads as TGCAGTGCTGCGGCAGGGGCCTACGAGCAGTACTTC. The rearrangement uses TRBV20-1 and TRBJ2-7; D may be TRBD1 (6 bases). The CDR3 is made up of 12 amino acids. CDR1 DFQATT and CDR2 SNEGSKA come from the germline V gene (reference sequence). The ends were cut back, 5 bases at V and 2 bases at J, with 10 bases in the middle.

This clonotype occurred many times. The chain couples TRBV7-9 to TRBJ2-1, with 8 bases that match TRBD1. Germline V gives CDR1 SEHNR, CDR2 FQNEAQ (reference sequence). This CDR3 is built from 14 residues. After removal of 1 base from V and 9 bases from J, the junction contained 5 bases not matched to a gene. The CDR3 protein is CASSLVSGGGEQFF. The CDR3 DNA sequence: TGTGCCAGCAGCTTAGTTTCAGGGGGCGGTGAGCAGTTCTTC.

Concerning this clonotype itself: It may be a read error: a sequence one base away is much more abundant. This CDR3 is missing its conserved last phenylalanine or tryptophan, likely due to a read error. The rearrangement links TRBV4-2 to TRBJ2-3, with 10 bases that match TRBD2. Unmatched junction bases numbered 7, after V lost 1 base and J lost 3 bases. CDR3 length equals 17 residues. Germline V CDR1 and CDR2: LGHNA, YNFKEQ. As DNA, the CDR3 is TGTGCCAGCAGCCAAGTAGTAGGACTAGCGGCAACAGATACGCAGTATCTT. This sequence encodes CASSQVVGLAATDTQYL.

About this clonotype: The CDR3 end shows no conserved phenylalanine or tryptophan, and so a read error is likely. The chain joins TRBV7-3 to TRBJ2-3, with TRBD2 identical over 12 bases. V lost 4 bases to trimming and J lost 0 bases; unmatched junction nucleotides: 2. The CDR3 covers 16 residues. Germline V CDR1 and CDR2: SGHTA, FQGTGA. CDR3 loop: CASSSLAGGSTDTQYS. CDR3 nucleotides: TGTGCCAGCAGCTCCCTAGCGGGAGGGAGCACAGATACGCAGTATTCT.

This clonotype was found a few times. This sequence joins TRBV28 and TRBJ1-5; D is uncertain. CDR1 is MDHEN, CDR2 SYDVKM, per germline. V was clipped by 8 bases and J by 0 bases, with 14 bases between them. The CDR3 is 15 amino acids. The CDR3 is CASDPPGYSNQPQHF. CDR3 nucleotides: TGTGCCAGCGACCCCCCCGGGTATAGCAATCAGCCCCAGCATTTT.

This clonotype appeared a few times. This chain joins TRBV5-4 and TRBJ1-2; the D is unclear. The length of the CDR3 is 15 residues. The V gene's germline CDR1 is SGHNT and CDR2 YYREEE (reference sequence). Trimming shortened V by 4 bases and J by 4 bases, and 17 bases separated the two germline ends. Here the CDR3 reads CASSPTDSGGYGYTF. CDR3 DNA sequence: TGTGCCAGCAGCCCAACGGACTCCGGCGGCTATGGCTACACCTTC.